The next 26 T cell receptor beta chains were all read from a single sample in a study of shared clonotypes between healthy human individuals. Assay used: immunoSEQ multiplex PCR; TCRdb lists only in-frame clones, some missing. Of 2 million to 3 million clones in the sample, roughly 93% were seen once. The sequenced sample was naive CD4+ T cells from PBMCs. Subset denoted: CD45RA+ positively selected. The receptors here all came from a man aged 18 to 30 in good health. Some clones in this sample may be carry-over from other donors' samples.

V gene TRBV21-1 combines with J gene TRBJ2-3; the table's D call TRBD2 went unverified against the DNA. TRBV21-1 is recorded as a pseudogene. The CDR3 runs 18 residues. The chain's CDR3 is CASSKDPRRLARPDTQYF. CDR3 sequence (DNA): TGTGCCAGCAGCAAAGACCCCCGACGACTAGCGCGTCCAGATACGCAGTATTTT.

The chain recombines TRBV5-1 with TRBJ1-4; D call uncertain. Looked up from germline, CDR1 is SGHRS and CDR2 is YFSETQ. Trimming took off 3 bases at V and 0 bases at J, with 9 bases between the two ends. The CDR3 is 15 amino acids. The CDR3 is CASSSAGTTNEKLFF. CDR3 coding DNA: TGCGCCAGCAGCTCGGCCGGGACAACTAATGAAAAACTGTTTTTT.

V gene TRBV5-1 combines with J gene TRBJ2-7, with TRBD1 identical over 8 bases. Germline-derived CDR1 and CDR2 are SGHRS and YFSETQ. The trim removed 4 bases at V and 2 bases at J, leaving 5 bases unmatched. This CDR3 comprises 14 residues. The CDR3 reads CASSGDRQTYEQYF. CDR3 nucleotide sequence: TGCGCCAGCAGCGGGGACAGGCAAACCTACGAGCAGTACTTC.

The CDR3 protein is CASSVRHEQFF. The CDR3 region has the DNA TGTGCCAGCAGCGTACGGCATGAGCAGTTCTTC. The V call is TRBV9, the J call TRBJ2-1; unclear D gene. This CDR3 contains 11 residues. V lost 1 base to trimming and J lost 8 bases, with 4 bases between them. Germline loops: CDR1 SGDLS, CDR2 YYNGEE.

The chain is built from TRBV28 and TRBJ1-3, with D perhaps matching TRBD1 (5 bases). V was clipped by 1 base and J by 0 bases, with 25 bases between them. The CDR3 spans 21 residues. CDR1 and CDR2 (germline): MDHEN, SYDVKM. Here the CDR3 DNA reads TGTGCCAGCAGTTTATCTCCCGGCAGGGCCCGCCTCAAAAACTCTGGAAACACCATATATTTT. Its translation: CASSLSPGRARLKNSGNTIYF.

This chain uses TRBV5-4 with TRBJ2-3; D remains unclear. Trimming removed 0 bases at V and 2 bases at J, with 4 bases between. Germline values: CDR1 SGHNT, CDR2 YYREEE (reference sequence). The CDR3 spans 13 residues. Written as DNA, the CDR3 is TGTGCCAGCAGCTTGGGCCACACAGATACGCAGTATTTT. It translates to CASSLGHTDTQYF.

CDR3 protein: CASSATSYGYTF. The CDR3 DNA reads as TGTGCCAGCAGTGCCACATCCTATGGCTACACCTTC. The rearrangement uses TRBV28 and TRBJ1-2; no clear D. V was cut by 5 bases and J by 4 bases, with 8 bases left in between. The CDR3 consists of 12 residues. The germline V gene encodes CDR1 MDHEN and CDR2 SYDVKM.

V usage is TRBV11-2 and J usage is TRBJ2-7, with D possibly matching TRBD1 (6 bases). V was cut by 5 bases and J by 7 bases, with 18 bases left in between. The germline V gene encodes CDR1 SGHAT and CDR2 FQNNGV. The CDR3 is 14 amino acids. In nucleotides, the CDR3 is TGTGCCAGCAGCGAGACAGGTTTTGTGGGAGAGCAGTACTTC. Protein: CASSETGFVGEQYF.

V is TRBV5-1 and J is TRBJ2-1, with D unresolved. Germline loops: CDR1 SGHRS, CDR2 YFSETQ. Trimming pared 4 bases from V and 0 bases from J, leaving 14 bases between. CDR3 length: 16 amino acids. The CDR3 DNA reads TGCGCCAGCAGCCGATCCGGGCTAAGCTCCTACAATGAGCAGTTCTTC. Protein sequence: CASSRSGLSSYNEQFF. The whole variable domain, filled in from reference TRBV5-1 and TRBJ2-1, reads KAGVTQTPRYLIKTRGQQVTLSCSPISGHRSVSWYQQTPGQGLQFLFEYFSETQRNKGNFPGRFSGRQFSNSRSEMNVSTLELGDSALYLCASSRSGLSSYNEQFFGPGTRLTVL.

The V call is TRBV28, the J call TRBJ2-7, with D perhaps matching TRBD2 (5 bases). Looked up from germline, CDR1 is MDHEN and CDR2 is SYDVKM. Trimming took off 5 bases at V and 3 bases at J, with 14 bases between the two ends. The CDR3 runs 14 residues. This chain's CDR3 is CASSLPAGDYEQYF. The CDR3 region has the DNA TGTGCCAGCAGTCTACCCGCCGGGGACTACGAGCAGTACTTC.

The chain employs TRBV5-4 and TRBJ2-1; D not certain. The CDR3 extends over 12 amino acids. V dropped 4 bases and J dropped 7 bases, with 9 bases sitting between them. Germline loops: CDR1 SGHNT, CDR2 YYREEE (reference sequence). The CDR3 nucleotides read TGTGCCAGCAGCCGAGCCGTAAATGAGCAGTTCTTC. It is translated as CASSRAVNEQFF.

V usage is TRBV7-2 and J usage is TRBJ2-5; 12 positions match TRBD2. After removal of 1 base from V and 0 bases from J, the junction contained 3 bases not matched to a gene. Looked up from germline, CDR1 is SGHTA and CDR2 is FQGNSA. The length of the CDR3 is 17 residues. CDR3 nucleotides: TGTGCCAGCAGCTTAGGAGGGACTAGCGGGTACCAAGAGACCCAGTACTTC. Translating it yields CASSLGGTSGYQETQYF.

The rearrangement links TRBV6-5 to TRBJ2-1; maybe TRBD2 (7 bases). The V gene's germline CDR1 is MNHEY and CDR2 SVGAGI. The CDR3 is 15 residues long. Trimming removed 0 bases at V and 8 bases at J, with 14 bases between. The CDR3 DNA follows: TGTGCCAGCAGTTACTCGCGGGGGAGGGGGGATGAGCAGTTCTTC. Its protein product is CASSYSRGRGDEQFF.

The chain couples TRBV18 to TRBJ2-5; 8 positions agree with TRBD2. The germline CDR1 and CDR2 sequences are KGHSH and LQKENI. Losses at the gene ends were 2 bases for V and 1 base for J; bases not matched to a gene: 3. The CDR3 has 15 amino acids. The CDR3 region has the DNA TGTGCCAGCTCACCAATTAGCGGGACCCAAGAGACCCAGTACTTC. It specifies CASSPISGTQETQYF.

The gene calls are TRBV28 and TRBJ1-5, with D hard to call. The germline V gene has CDR1 MDHEN and CDR2 SYDVKM. Deletions cut 11 bases from V and 1 base from J, with 18 bases between. CDR3 size: 15 residues. CDR3 in DNA: TGTGCCGGGCGAAAGGGAAGGGTAAGCAATCAGCCCCAGCATTTT. Translating gives CAGRKGRVSNQPQHF.

This rearrangement joins TRBV28 to TRBJ2-7, with a possible D match to TRBD1 (5 bases). V lost 8 bases and J lost 2, with 16 bases in between. Germline V CDR1 and CDR2: MDHEN, SYDVKM. This CDR3 spans 14 amino acids. The CDR3 DNA is TGTGCCAGCTCCTCTTGGGGCCGGACCTACGAGCAGTACTTC. Its protein is CASSSWGRTYEQYF.

This chain connects TRBV18 to TRBJ1-2; TRBD1 is a possible D gene (6 bases). CDR1 KGHSH and CDR2 LQKENI come from the germline V gene. CDR3 length: 13 residues. V was clipped by 3 bases and J by 6 bases, with 11 bases between them. CDR3 nucleotides: TGTGCCAGCTCACCCGACAGGATGAATGGCTACACCTTC. Protein product: CASSPDRMNGYTF. The full variable domain, rest sourced from reference TRBV18 and TRBJ1-2, is NAGVMQNPRHLVRRRGQEARLRCSPMKGHSHVYWYRQLPEEGLKFMVYLQKENIIDESGMPKERFSAEFPKEGPSILRIQQVVRGDSAAYFCASSPDRMNGYTFGSGTRLTVV.

Concerning this clone itself: Other DNA sequences from this sample encode an identical CDR3 as well. The chain recombines TRBV29-1 with TRBJ2-5, with D possibly TRBD1 on 6 matching bases. This CDR3 is built from 12 residues. Germline assignment: CDR1 SQVTM and CDR2 ANQGSEA. V was trimmed by 6 bases and J by 2 bases, leaving 10 bases between them. CDR3 nucleotides: TGCAGCGTCGTCACAGGGCAAGAGACCCAGTACTTC. Translating gives CSVVTGQETQYF.

This chain connects TRBV27 to TRBJ2-7; 7 bases agree with TRBD1. In germline, CDR1 is MNHEY, CDR2 SMNVEV (reference sequence). The V gene end was trimmed by 4 bases and the J gene end by 2 bases; junction bases not matched to a gene: 8. This CDR3 has 15 amino acids. The CDR3 DNA follows: TGTGCCAGCAGTTCCCTAGACAGGGACACCTACGAGCAGTACTTC. Protein product: CASSSLDRDTYEQYF.

The rearrangement links TRBV30 to TRBJ2-7; either TRBD1 or TRBD2 may supply D (5 bases each). V lost 1 base, J lost 1 base, and 14 bases lay in between. Germline CDR1 is GTSNPN and CDR2 is SVGIG (reference sequence). CDR3 size: 15 residues. Written as DNA, the CDR3 is TGTGCCTGGAGTGACGGGGCGTTTCGTTCCTACGAGCAGTACTTC. Amino acids: CAWSDGAFRSYEQYF.

Of note for this clone: The same CDR3 also results from other DNA sequences found in this sample. The chain links TRBV5-1 to TRBJ2-1; TRBD2 agrees at 13 bases. The germline gives CDR1 SGHRS, CDR2 YFSETQ. This CDR3 comprises 15 residues. The V segment lost 4 bases and the J segment 7 bases; nucleotides outside the gene matches: 5. CDR3 loop: CASSAGLAGANEQFF. In DNA, the CDR3 is TGCGCCAGCAGCGCCGGACTAGCGGGAGCAAATGAGCAGTTCTTC.

The chain uses TRBV6-6 and TRBJ2-5; 8 bases fit TRBD2. There are 14 residues in the CDR3. Germline CDR1 MNHNY, CDR2 SVGAGI (reference sequence). V lost 4 bases to trimming and J lost 5 bases; unmatched junction nucleotides: 6. In DNA, the CDR3 is TGTGCCAGCAGTTTGGAGGCGGGAGGTGAGACCCAGTACTTC. This translates into CASSLEAGGETQYF.

The rearrangement links TRBV19 to TRBJ2-7; possible D gene TRBD2, 5 bases. Germline V gene sequence: CDR1 LNHDA, CDR2 SQIVND (reference sequence). This CDR3 has 16 amino acids. V shed 4 bases and J shed 0 bases, with 16 bases lying between them. DNA of the CDR3: TGTGCCAGTAGTAAAAGACGGACTGCTAGCTCCTACGAGCAGTACTTC. Translating gives CASSKRRTASSYEQYF.

The chain has TRBV5-1 and TRBJ1-4, with a weak D call TRBD1 (6 bases). V shed 6 bases and J shed 8 bases, with 14 bases lying between them. The CDR3 runs 13 residues. Germline CDR1 and CDR2: SGHRS and YFSETQ. CDR3 region: CASNLGAGEKLFF. The CDR3 DNA is TGCGCCAGCAATTTGGGGGCGGGCGAAAAACTGTTTTTT.

The CDR3 reads CASRVAETLNTGELFF. The CDR3 DNA is TGTGCCAGCCGGGTAGCTGAGACCCTGAACACCGGGGAGCTGTTTTTT. The chain carries TRBV28 and TRBJ2-2; D ambiguous. Germline CDR1 and CDR2: MDHEN and SYDVKM. CDR3 length: 16 amino acids. Trimming took 8 bases from V and 1 from J, leaving 17 bases between them.

This rearrangement joins TRBV7-7 to TRBJ2-5; the D gene is possibly TRBD1 (6 bases). Germline V gene data show CDR1 as SSHAT and CDR2 as FNYEAQ (reference sequence). The CDR3 extends over 14 amino acids. V was clipped by 6 bases and J by 2 bases, with 13 bases between them. The CDR3 DNA follows: TGTGCCAGCAGTCGTAACAGGGAACAAGAGACCCAGTACTTC. Translation gives CASSRNREQETQYF.